The clone carrying this TCR beta chain was counted between two and nine times. Its antigen is unknown. This entry is derived from a study of T cell repertoires in cytomegalovirus infection. Study-wide background: Both a matching HLA type and CMV infection were indicated by public TCR beta signatures. The study, taken as a whole, reports: Of the TCR beta families, the public ones yielded a cumulative frequency that identified carriers of CMV plus the relevant HLA. HLA-C-restricted CMV clonotypes gave the most frequent clonotype in two of eight donors.

One entry per CDR3 protein, called by TCRdb with MiXCR from the reads. The data contain a few hundred thousand distinct CDR3 sequences, roughly 15% of them seen just once; the ten biggest clones take up about 12%. Between the trimmed V and J ends, which lost 6 bases and 3 bases, there was a span of 17 bases. The CDR3 loop spans 15 amino acids. Germline CDR1 ENHRY, CDR2 SYGVKD. V gene TRBV10-3 combines with J gene TRBJ1-2; tentatively, D is TRBD1 (6 bases). The source of this sequence is a human donor in good health (CMV status not recorded). Some clones in this sample may be carry-over from other donors' samples. Sequencing used PBMCs. This CDR3 is CAISSRDKLYYGYTF. DNA for the CDR3: TGTGCCATCAGCTCCAGGGACAAACTGTACTATGGCTACACCTTC.